There are many counts of the clone carrying this T cell receptor beta chain. The entry originates in a study of low-dose radiotherapy and immunotherapy resistance in tumors. cDNA synthesis used a TRAV/TRBV-specific primer set for both chains. TCR amplification used roughly 21 PCR cycles, a constant-region primer and a V-primer adapter. TCRdb itself ran the reads through MiXCR, one entry per CDR3 protein. The table lists 85,000 to 100,000 distinct CDR3 sequences, 9.4% of them singletons. There are 13 residues in the CDR3. The V and J ends lost 4 bases and 2 bases respectively, with 11 bases between them. Germline CDR1 DFQATT, CDR2 SNEGSKA (reference sequence). Time point described: before trial treatment.

The sequence came from a male donor with prostate cancer. This chain links TRBV20-1 with TRBJ2-5; D gene uncertain. Source: PBMCs, taken before treatment. DNA of the CDR3: TGCAGTGCTAAAAGTACGGCGCAAGAGACCCAGTACTTC. Protein sequence: CSAKSTAQETQYF.